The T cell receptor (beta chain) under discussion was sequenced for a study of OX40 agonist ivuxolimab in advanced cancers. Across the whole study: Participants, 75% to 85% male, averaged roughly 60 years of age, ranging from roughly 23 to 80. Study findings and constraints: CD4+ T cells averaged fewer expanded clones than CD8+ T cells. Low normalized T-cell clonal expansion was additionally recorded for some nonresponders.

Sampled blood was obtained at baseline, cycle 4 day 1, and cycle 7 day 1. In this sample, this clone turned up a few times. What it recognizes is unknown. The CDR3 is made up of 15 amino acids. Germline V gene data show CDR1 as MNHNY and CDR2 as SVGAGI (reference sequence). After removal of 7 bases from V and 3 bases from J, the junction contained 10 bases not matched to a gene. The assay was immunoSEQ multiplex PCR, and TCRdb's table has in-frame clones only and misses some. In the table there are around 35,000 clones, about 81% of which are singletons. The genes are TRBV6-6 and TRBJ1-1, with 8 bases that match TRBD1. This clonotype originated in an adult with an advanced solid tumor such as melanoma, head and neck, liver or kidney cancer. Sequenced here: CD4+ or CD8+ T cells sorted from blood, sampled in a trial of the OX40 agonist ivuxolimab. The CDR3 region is CASNIQWTGYTEAFF. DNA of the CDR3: TGTGCCAGCAACATACAATGGACAGGGTACACTGAAGCTTTCTTT.